This is a list of T cell receptor beta chains from one sample in a study of T cells in Graves' hyperthyroidism and ophthalmopathy. TCRdb called the multiplex PCR reads again in MiXCR, with one record for every CDR3 protein. The sample has more than 150,000 distinct CDR3 sequences; about 18% are singletons. Sequenced input: blood. These receptors all stem from a woman aged 45-60 years with Graves' hyperthyroidism. CDR3s include the opening cysteine and the closing phenylalanine or tryptophan. Each record gives: J gene, D gene, V gene, clone size, CDR3 protein, CDR3 DNA. D genes are given only for firm matches. Size is omitted from some rows. Given values are once, few, many or a class for expanded clones.

TRBJ1-2 TRBD1 TRBV12-5 many CASGSGQGLLGYGYTF TGTGCTAGTGGCTCAGGACAGGGGTTGTTGGGCTATGGCTACACCTTC
TRBJ1-1 - TRBV6-1 - CASPGAMNTEAFF TGTGCCAGCCCGGGGGCTATGAACACTGAAGCTTTCTTT
TRBJ2-2 - TRBV12-3/TRBV12-4 many CASSRLPELANTGELFF TGTGCCAGCAGTCGCCTCCCAGAACTAGCGAACACCGGGGAGCTGTTTTTT
TRBJ2-7 - TRBV19 - CASSIQHEIYEQYF TGTGCCAGTAGTATTCAACACGAGATCTACGAGCAGTACTTC
TRBJ1-1 TRBD1 TRBV7-3 many CASSLGPLGAGGAFF TGTGCCAGCAGCTTAGGGCCCTTGGGAGCAGGGGGAGCTTTCTTT
TRBJ1-1 - TRBV7-9 many CASSLDGQAMNTEAFF TGTGCCAGCAGCTTAGATGGGCAGGCTATGAACACTGAAGCTTTCTTT
TRBJ2-3 - TRBV7-9 - CASSPRGVAQYF TGTGCCAGCAGCCCACGCGGGGTAGCGCAGTATTTT
TRBJ2-7 TRBD2 TRBV7-2 many CASSLGAVAGGYEQYF TGTGCCAGCAGCTTAGGGGCTGTAGCGGGGGGGTACGAGCAGTACTTC
TRBJ1-2 - TRBV5-1 many CASSLEGQPSGYTF TGCGCCAGCAGCTTGGAAGGGCAGCCATCGGGCTACACCTTC
TRBJ1-2 - TRBV18 many CASSPPMHGNYGYTF TGTGCCAGCTCACCACCGATGCATGGGAACTATGGCTACACCTTC
TRBJ1-1 TRBD1 TRBV2 many CASSGQGQTEAFF TGTGCCAGCTCGGGACAGGGCCAAACTGAAGCTTTCTTT
TRBJ2-3 TRBD2 TRBV5-1 many CASSTGLAEADTQYF TGCGCCAGCAGCACGGGACTAGCTGAGGCAGATACGCAGTATTTT
TRBJ2-5 - TRBV12-3/TRBV12-4 many CASSLLPDTQVAQYF TGTGCCAGCAGTTTACTTCCGGACACTCAGGTGGCCCAGTACTTC
TRBJ2-5 TRBD1 TRBV24-1 - CATSDSRQGALTTQYF TGTGCCACCAGTGATTCAAGACAGGGGGCGCTTACGACCCAGTACTTC
TRBJ1-5 - TRBV20-1 many CSAHRDYSNQPQHF TGCAGTGCTCACAGAGATTATAGCAATCAGCCCCAGCATTTT
TRBJ1-1 - TRBV4-1 - CASSQGWGGGSEAFF TGCGCCAGCAGCCAAGGTTGGGGTGGAGGTAGTGAAGCTTTCTTT
TRBJ1-2 TRBD1 TRBV10-3 few CAIRPGQGDHGYTF TGTGCCATCAGACCGGGACAGGGGGACCATGGCTACACCTTC
TRBJ2-5 TRBD1 TRBV25-1 - CASQIRTGRQETQYF TGTGCCAGCCAAATCAGGACAGGCCGACAAGAGACCCAGTACTTC
TRBJ1-6 - TRBV15 many CATSRDSSSPLHF TGTGCCACCAGCAGAGATAGTAGCTCACCCCTCCACTTT
TRBJ2-5 - TRBV24-1 few CATSDQKDPAVPTQYF TGTGCCACCAGTGACCAAAAGGACCCTGCGGTACCGACCCAGTACTTC
TRBJ2-2 - TRBV7-2 many CASSPSRAAGELFF TGTGCCAGCAGCCCGTCCAGGGCTGCCGGGGAGCTGTTTTTT
TRBJ2-7 TRBD1 TRBV12-3/TRBV12-4 many CASTPGGPTYEQYF TGTGCCAGCACCCCAGGGGGTCCAACCTACGAGCAGTACTTC
TRBJ1-5 - TRBV24-1 many CATGFLSQPQHF TGTGCCACCGGCTTTCTTAGTCAGCCCCAGCATTTT
TRBJ1-2 - TRBV20-1 many CSARDGTVGWGGGYTF TGCAGTGCTAGAGATGGGACGGTGGGCTGGGGAGGTGGCTACACCTTC
TRBJ1-4 TRBD1 TRBV7-6 - CASSPTPGGREKLFF TGTGCCAGCAGCCCTACTCCAGGGGGTCGAGAAAAACTGTTTTTT
TRBJ2-7 - TRBV20-1 few CSARDGISGTVSSYEQYF TGCAGTGCTAGAGACGGAATTTCGGGAACCGTGAGCTCCTACGAGCAGTACTTC
TRBJ1-1 TRBD1 TRBV2 many CASSEAQGVNTEAFF TGTGCCAGCAGTGAAGCCCAGGGGGTGAACACTGAAGCTTTCTTT
TRBJ1-2 - TRBV2 many CASSEVRSRGYTF TGTGCCAGCAGTGAGGTCCGTTCGAGGGGCTACACCTTC
TRBJ1-1 - TRBV11-2 many CASSRKGMPGVNTEAFF TGTGCCAGCAGCCGGAAGGGGATGCCAGGCGTTAACACTGAAGCTTTCTTT
TRBJ1-2 - TRBV6-1 many CASSEGTGLHPYGYTF TGTGCCAGCAGCGAAGGGACGGGCTTACACCCTTATGGCTACACCTTC
TRBJ1-2 TRBD1 TRBV28 many CASSLIRGPGYTF TGTGCCAGCAGTTTAATCAGGGGGCCTGGCTACACCTTC
TRBJ1-2 - TRBV20-1 many CSARDLGNYGYTF TGCAGTGCTAGAGATTTAGGGAACTATGGCTACACCTTC
TRBJ2-1 TRBD2 TRBV9 few CASSLAAGTWNEQFF TGTGCCAGCAGCCTCGCAGCGGGGACCTGGAATGAGCAGTTCTTC
TRBJ2-7 - TRBV12-3/TRBV12-4 many CASSRRYEQYF TGTGCCAGCAGTCGCCGGTACGAGCAGTACTTC
TRBJ2-5 - TRBV18 - CASEVTTETQYF TGTGCCAGCGAGGTGACGACAGAGACCCAGTACTTC
TRBJ2-7 - TRBV7-2 once CASSLSTGSSYEQYF TGTGCCAGCAGCTTAAGCACAGGGAGCTCCTACGAGCAGTACTTC
TRBJ2-2 TRBD1 TRBV6-1 - CASSPTGQGAVGELFF TGTGCCAGCAGTCCTACCGGACAGGGGGCGGTCGGGGAGCTGTTTTTT
TRBJ2-1 - TRBV24-1 few CATSDYNRDEQFF TGTGCCACCAGTGATTACAACAGGGATGAGCAGTTCTTC
TRBJ2-3 TRBD1 TRBV7-3 many CASSLGTGASTDTQYF TGTGCCAGCAGCTTGGGGACAGGGGCTAGCACAGATACGCAGTATTTT
TRBJ2-2 - TRBV7-9 few CASSLELGGRALLLTGELFF TGTGCCAGCAGCTTAGAGCTGGGTGGCAGGGCCCTTCTCCTGACCGGGGAGCTGTTTTTT
TRBJ1-2 - TRBV24-1 few CATERAGGYTF TGTGCCACCGAAAGGGCTGGGGGCTACACCTTC
TRBJ1-5 - TRBV3-1 many CASSFDSNQPQHF TGTGCCAGCAGCTTTGACAGCAATCAGCCCCAGCATTTT
TRBJ1-5 - TRBV14 - CASSQDLVRPWDQPQHF TGTGCCAGCAGCCAAGATCTGGTCAGGCCTTGGGATCAGCCCCAGCATTTT
TRBJ2-5 - TRBV2 few CASSEGEVLGAKETQYF TGTGCCAGCAGTGAGGGGGAGGTCCTAGGGGCCAAGGAGACCCAGTACTTC
TRBJ1-2 TRBD1 TRBV5-6 many CASSRQGDRYGYTF TGTGCCAGCAGCAGACAGGGGGACCGCTATGGCTACACCTTC
TRBJ1-2 - TRBV20-1 few CSARDSTLNYGYTF TGCAGTGCTAGAGATTCCACACTTAACTATGGCTACACCTTC
TRBJ1-1 TRBD1 TRBV12-3/TRBV12-4 many CASSFFRTGANTEAFF TGTGCCAGCAGTTTTTTTAGGACAGGGGCGAACACTGAAGCTTTCTTT
TRBJ2-7 TRBD1 TRBV7-3 many CASSSGTGRDEQYF TGTGCCAGCAGCTCTGGGACAGGGCGCGACGAGCAGTACTTC
TRBJ2-7 TRBD1 TRBV27 many CASSPGQEPYEQYF TGTGCCAGCAGCCCGGGACAGGAGCCCTACGAGCAGTACTTC
TRBJ2-7 TRBD1 TRBV7-9 many CASSLPQDRGSPYEQYF TGTGCCAGCAGCTTACCCCAAGACAGGGGAAGCCCCTACGAGCAGTACTTC
TRBJ2-1 - TRBV4-1 few CASSQGVSGSYNEQFF TGCGCCAGCAGCCAAGGTGTCAGTGGCTCCTACAATGAGCAGTTCTTC
TRBJ2-5 TRBD1 TRBV5-1 few CASSLQQGREETQYF TGCGCCAGCAGCTTGCAACAGGGGCGTGAAGAGACCCAGTACTTC
TRBJ1-5 - TRBV7-8 many CASSLEGGGGGPNQPQHF TGTGCCAGCAGCTTAGAGGGGGGAGGTGGGGGACCCAATCAGCCCCAGCATTTT
TRBJ1-5 - TRBV5-5 many CASSGGAGNQPQHF TGTGCCAGCAGCGGGGGGGCTGGCAATCAGCCCCAGCATTTT
TRBJ1-1 - TRBV28 few CASSQGVRTEAFF TGTGCCAGCAGCCAAGGTGTACGCACTGAAGCTTTCTTT
TRBJ1-2 - TRBV13 many CASSLPIYGYTF TGTGCCAGCAGCTTACCCATCTATGGCTACACCTTC
TRBJ2-7 TRBD2 TRBV28 few CASDSGGAYEQYF TGTGCCAGCGATAGCGGGGGGGCCTACGAGCAGTACTTC
TRBJ2-7 - TRBV11-2 many CASSPLNYEQYF TGTGCCAGCAGCCCCCTTAACTACGAGCAGTACTTC
TRBJ2-3 TRBD2 TRBV5-8 - CASSLRPLQVALAGIQPDTQYF TGTGCCAGCAGCTTGCGGCCGTTGCAGGTGGCGTTAGCGGGGATCCAACCAGATACGCAGTATTTT
TRBJ1-2 - TRBV19 few CASSEGSYSYGYTF TGTGCCAGTAGCGAAGGGTCTTACTCCTATGGCTACACCTTC